This T cell receptor beta chain was recorded in a study of blood T cell repertoires in COVID-19. Across the whole study: Sites in the United States, Italy and Spain provided acute and convalescent COVID-19 samples.

Clones were read by immunoSEQ multiplex PCR, and TCRdb kept only the in-frame ones, dropping some. This sample has over 150,000 clones; more than 85% occur once, and the top ten carry 7%. The CDR3 is 15 residues long. The germline gives CDR1 SNHLY, CDR2 FYNNEI. The J segment lost 1 base and the V segment lost 4 bases, leaving 2 bases of the junction unmatched. The specimen was PBMCs or T cells enriched from blood (not recorded which). The source of this sequence is a woman aged 45-59 years who had recovered from COVID-19. V is TRBV2 and J is TRBJ2-3; 10 bases are a match to TRBD2. CDR3 protein: CASSAGLAGTDTQYF. In nucleotides, the CDR3 is TGTGCCAGCAGTGCCGGACTAGCGGGCACAGATACGCAGTATTTT.